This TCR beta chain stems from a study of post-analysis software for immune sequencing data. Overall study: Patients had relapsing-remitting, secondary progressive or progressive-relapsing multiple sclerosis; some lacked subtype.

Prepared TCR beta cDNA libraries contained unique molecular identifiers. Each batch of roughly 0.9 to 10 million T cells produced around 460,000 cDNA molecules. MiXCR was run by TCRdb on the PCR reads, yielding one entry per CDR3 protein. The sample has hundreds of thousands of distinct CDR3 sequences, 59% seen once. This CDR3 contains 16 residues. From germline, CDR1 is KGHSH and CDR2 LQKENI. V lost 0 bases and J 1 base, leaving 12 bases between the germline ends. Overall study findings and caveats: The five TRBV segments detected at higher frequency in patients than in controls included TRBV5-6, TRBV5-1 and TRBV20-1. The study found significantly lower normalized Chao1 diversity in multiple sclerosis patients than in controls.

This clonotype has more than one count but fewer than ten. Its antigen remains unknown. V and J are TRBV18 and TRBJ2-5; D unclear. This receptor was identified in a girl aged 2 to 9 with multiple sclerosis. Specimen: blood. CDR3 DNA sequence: TGTGCCAGCTCACCACCGGGTTGGCGCCCCCAAGAGACCCAGTACTTC. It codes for CASSPPGWRPQETQYF.